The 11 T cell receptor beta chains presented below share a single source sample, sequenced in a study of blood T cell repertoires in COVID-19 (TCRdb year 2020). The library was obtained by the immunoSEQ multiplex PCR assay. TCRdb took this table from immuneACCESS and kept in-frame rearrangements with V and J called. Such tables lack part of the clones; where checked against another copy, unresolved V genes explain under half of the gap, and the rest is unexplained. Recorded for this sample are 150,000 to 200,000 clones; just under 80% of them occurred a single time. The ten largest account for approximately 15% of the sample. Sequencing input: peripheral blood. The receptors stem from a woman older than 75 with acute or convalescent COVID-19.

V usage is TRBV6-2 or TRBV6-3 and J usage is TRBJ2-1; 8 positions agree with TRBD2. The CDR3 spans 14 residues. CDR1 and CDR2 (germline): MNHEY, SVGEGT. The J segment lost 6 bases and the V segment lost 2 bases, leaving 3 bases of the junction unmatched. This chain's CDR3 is CASSYALAVNEQFF. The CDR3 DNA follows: TGTGCCAGCAGTTACGCACTAGCGGTCAATGAGCAGTTCTTC.

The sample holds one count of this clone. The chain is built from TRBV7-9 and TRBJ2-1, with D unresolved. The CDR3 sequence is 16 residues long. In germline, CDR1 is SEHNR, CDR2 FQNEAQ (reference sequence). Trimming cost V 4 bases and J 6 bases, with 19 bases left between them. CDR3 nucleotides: TGTGCCAGCAGCTCACTTCCCAGTGCGGTCCCCAATGAGCAGTTCTTC. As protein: CASSSLPSAVPNEQFF. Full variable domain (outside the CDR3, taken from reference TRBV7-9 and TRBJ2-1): DTGVSQNPRHKITKRGQNVTFRCDPISEHNRLYWYRQTLGQGPEFLTYFQNEAQLEKSRLLSDRFSAERPKGSFSTLEIQRTEQGDSAMYLCASSSLPSAVPNEQFFGPGTRLTVL.

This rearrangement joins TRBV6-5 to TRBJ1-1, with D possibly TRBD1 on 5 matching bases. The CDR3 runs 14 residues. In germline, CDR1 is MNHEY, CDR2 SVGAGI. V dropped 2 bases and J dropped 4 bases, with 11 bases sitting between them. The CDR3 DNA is TGTGCCAGCAGTTACCCCGGACACCGCACTGAAGCTTTCTTT. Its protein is CASSYPGHRTEAFF.

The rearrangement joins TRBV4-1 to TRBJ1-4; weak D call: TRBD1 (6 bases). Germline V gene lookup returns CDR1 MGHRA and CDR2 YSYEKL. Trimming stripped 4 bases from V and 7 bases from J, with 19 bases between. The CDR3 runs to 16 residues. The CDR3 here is CASSPPGGPSGEKLFF. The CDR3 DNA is TGCGCCAGCAGCCCCCCTGGGGGCCCTTCGGGTGAAAAACTGTTTTTT.

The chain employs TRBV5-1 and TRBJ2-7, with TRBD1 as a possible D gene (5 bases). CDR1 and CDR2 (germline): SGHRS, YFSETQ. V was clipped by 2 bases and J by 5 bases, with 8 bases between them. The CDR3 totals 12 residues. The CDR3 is CASSFSGNEQYF. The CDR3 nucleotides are TGCGCCAGCAGCTTCTCAGGGAACGAGCAGTACTTC.

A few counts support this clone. Here the CDR3 DNA reads TGTGCCAGCAGCCCCCGGACTTCCTACGAGCAGTACTTC. It codes for CASSPRTSYEQYF. The rearrangement links TRBV7-8 to TRBJ2-7; a possible D gene is TRBD2 (5 bases). The CDR3 covers 13 residues. Per germline, CDR1 SGHVS and CDR2 FQNEAQ. V dropped 5 bases and J dropped 1 base, with 9 bases sitting between them.

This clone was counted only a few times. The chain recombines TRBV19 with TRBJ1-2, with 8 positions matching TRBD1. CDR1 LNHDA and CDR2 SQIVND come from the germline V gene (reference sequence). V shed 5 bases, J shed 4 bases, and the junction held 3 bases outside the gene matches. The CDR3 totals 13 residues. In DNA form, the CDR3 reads TGTGCCAGTAGTGGACAGGGCTTCTATGGCTACACCTTC. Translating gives CASSGQGFYGYTF.

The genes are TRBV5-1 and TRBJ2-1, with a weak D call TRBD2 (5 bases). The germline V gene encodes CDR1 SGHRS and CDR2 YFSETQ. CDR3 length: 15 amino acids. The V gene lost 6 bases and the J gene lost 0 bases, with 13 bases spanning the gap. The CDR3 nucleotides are TGCGCCAGCAAAGAGGGAGTCAGCTCCTACAATGAGCAGTTCTTC. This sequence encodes CASKEGVSSYNEQFF.

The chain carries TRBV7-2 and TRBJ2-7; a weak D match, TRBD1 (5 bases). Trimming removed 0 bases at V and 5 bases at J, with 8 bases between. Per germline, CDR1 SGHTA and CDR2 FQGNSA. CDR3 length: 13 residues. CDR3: CASSLAVRDEQYF. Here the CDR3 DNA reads TGTGCCAGCAGCTTAGCGGTCAGGGACGAGCAGTACTTC.

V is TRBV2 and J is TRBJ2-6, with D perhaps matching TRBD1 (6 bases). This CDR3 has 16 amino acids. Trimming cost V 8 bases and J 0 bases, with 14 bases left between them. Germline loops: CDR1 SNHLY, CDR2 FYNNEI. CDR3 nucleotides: TGTGCCAGCCGGGACACGATCGCCTCTGGGGCCAACGTCCTGACTTTC. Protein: CASRDTIASGANVLTF.

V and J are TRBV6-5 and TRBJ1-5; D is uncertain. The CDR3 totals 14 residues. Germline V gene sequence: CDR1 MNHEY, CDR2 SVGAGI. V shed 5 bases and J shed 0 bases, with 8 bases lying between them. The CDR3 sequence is CASSPYISNQPQHF. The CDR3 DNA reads TGTGCCAGCAGTCCTTACATTAGCAATCAGCCCCAGCATTTT.